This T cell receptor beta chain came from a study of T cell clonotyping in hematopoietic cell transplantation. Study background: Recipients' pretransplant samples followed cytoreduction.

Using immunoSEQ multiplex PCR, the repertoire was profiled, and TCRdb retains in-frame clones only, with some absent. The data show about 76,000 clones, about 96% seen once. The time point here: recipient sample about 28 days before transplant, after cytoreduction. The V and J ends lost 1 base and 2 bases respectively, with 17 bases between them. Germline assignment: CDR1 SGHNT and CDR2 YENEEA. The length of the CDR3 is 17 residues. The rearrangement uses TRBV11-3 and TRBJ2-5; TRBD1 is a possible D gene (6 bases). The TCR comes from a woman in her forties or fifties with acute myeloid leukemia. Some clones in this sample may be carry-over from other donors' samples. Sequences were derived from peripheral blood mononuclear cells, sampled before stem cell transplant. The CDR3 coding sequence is TGTGCCAGCAGCTTAGCCGTAACCGGCAGGGGTCAAGAGACCCAGTACTTC. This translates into CASSLAVTGRGQETQYF.